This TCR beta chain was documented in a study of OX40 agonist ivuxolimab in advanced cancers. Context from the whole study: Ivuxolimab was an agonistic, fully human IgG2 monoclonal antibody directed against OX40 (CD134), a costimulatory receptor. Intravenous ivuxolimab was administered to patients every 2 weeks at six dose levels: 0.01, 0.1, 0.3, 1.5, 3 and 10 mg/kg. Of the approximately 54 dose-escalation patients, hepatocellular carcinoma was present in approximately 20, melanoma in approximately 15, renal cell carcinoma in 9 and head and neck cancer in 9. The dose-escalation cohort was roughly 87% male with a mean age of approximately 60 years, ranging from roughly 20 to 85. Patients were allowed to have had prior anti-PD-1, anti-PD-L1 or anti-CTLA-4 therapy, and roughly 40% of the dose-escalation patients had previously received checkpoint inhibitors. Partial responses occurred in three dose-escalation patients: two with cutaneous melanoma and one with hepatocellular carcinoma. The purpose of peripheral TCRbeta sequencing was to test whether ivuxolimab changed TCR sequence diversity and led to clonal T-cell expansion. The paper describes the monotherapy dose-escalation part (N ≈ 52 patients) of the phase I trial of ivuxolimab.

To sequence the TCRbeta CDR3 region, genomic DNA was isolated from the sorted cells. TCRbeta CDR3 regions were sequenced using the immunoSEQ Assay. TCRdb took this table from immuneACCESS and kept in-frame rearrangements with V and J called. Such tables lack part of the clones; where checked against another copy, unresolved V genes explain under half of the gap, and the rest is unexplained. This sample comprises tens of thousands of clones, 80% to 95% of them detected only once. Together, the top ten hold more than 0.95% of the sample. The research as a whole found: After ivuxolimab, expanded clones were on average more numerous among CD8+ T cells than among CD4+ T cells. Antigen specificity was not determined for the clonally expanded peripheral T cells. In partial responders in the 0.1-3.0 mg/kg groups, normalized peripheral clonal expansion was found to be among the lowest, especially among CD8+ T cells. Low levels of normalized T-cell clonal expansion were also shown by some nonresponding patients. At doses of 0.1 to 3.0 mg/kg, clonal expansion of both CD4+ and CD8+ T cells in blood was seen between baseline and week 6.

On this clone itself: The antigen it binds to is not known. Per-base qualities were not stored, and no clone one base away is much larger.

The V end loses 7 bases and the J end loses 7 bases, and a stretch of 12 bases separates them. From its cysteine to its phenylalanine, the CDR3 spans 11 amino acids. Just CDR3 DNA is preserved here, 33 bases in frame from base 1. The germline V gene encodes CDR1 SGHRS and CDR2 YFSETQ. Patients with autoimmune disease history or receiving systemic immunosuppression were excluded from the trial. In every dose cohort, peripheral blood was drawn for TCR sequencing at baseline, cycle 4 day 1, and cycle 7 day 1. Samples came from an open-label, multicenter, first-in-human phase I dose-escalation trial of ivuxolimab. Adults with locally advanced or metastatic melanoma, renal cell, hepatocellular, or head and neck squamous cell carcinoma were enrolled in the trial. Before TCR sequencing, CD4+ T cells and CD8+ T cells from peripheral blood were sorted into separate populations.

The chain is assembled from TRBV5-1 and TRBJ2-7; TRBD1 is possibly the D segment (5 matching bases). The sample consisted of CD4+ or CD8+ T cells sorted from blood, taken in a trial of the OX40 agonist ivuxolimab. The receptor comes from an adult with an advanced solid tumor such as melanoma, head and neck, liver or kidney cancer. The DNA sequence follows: TGCGCCAGCCCTGGGGCCGGTGAGCAGTACTTC. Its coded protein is CASPGAGEQYF.